These 20 T cell receptor beta chains were all obtained from the same sample, sequenced in a study of CD8+ T cells in alopecia areata. Sequencing relied on a cDNA template that was reverse transcribed from extracted RNA. Clones were sequenced by immunoSEQ multiplex PCR, and TCRdb holds only the in-frame ones, with some missing. The data show 150,000 to 250,000 clones, 60% seen once. Treatment: oral pan-JAK inhibitor, 5-10 mg twice daily. The sample was CD4+ T cells sorted from blood, taken at week 4, from a patient treated with tofacitinib. These receptors were collected from a human donor with alopecia areata.

The chain is built from TRBV28 and TRBJ1-1; 7 bases fit TRBD1. Trimming cost V 8 bases and J 0 bases; bases outside gene matches: 12. Germline values: CDR1 MDHEN, CDR2 SYDVKM. CDR3 length: 16 residues. The CDR3 spells CASHSRGQDMNTEAFF. The CDR3, as DNA: TGTGCCAGCCACTCTCGTGGACAGGACATGAACACTGAAGCTTTCTTT.

The V call is TRBV9, the J call TRBJ2-6; possible D gene TRBD2, 5 bases. CDR1 SGDLS and CDR2 YYNGEE come from the germline V gene. This CDR3 is 15 amino acids long. The ends were cut back, 3 bases at V and 0 bases at J, with 7 bases in the middle. This chain's CDR3 is CASSGRGSGANVLTF. In DNA, the CDR3 is TGTGCCAGCAGCGGCCGGGGCTCTGGGGCCAACGTCCTGACTTTC.

J is TRBJ2-2 and V is TRBV4-1; D is unresolved. V dropped 0 bases and J dropped 6 bases, with 11 bases sitting between them. The length of the CDR3 is 15 residues. The germline gives CDR1 MGHRA, CDR2 YSYEKL. The CDR3 sequence is CASSQEPLAAGELFF. The CDR3 DNA sequence: TGCGCCAGCAGCCAAGAGCCACTCGCGGCCGGGGAGCTGTTTTTT.

This clone was observed a few times. This chain uses TRBV19 with TRBJ2-1; the D is unclear. The ends were cut back, 5 bases at V and 6 bases at J, with 14 bases in the middle. The CDR3 covers 14 residues. Germline V gives CDR1 LNHDA, CDR2 SQIVND (reference sequence). The CDR3 sequence is CASSFSRRGNEQFF. Written as DNA, the CDR3 is TGTGCCAGTAGTTTCAGTCGGCGCGGCAATGAGCAGTTCTTC.

In DNA form, the CDR3 reads TGCGCCAGCAGCCACGGACAGGGGGCAGATTCACCCCTCCACTTT. Its translation: CASSHGQGADSPLHF. The rearrangement links TRBV4-3 to TRBJ1-6; 11 bases align to TRBD1. The germline gives CDR1 LGHNA, CDR2 YSLEER. The CDR3 spans 15 residues. V trimming: 3 bases; J trimming: 8 bases; junction bases outside the gene matches: 3.

The chain couples TRBV6-5 to TRBJ1-5; the D gene is possibly TRBD1 (5 bases). With 8 bases removed from V and 5 bases from J, the gap between germline ends came to 13 bases. Germline loops: CDR1 MNHEY, CDR2 SVGAGI. This CDR3 has 13 residues. In nucleotides, the CDR3 is TGTGCCAGCGGGGGGAGTGATTATCAGCCCCAGCATTTT. Translation gives CASGGSDYQPQHF.

The gene calls are TRBV30 and TRBJ1-6; D is perhaps TRBD1 (6 bases). The CDR3 is 20 amino acids. Germline CDR1 reads GTSNPN; CDR2 reads SVGIG (reference sequence). V lost 0 bases and J 8 bases, leaving 29 bases between the germline ends. In nucleotides, the CDR3 is TGTGCCTGGAGTGTAAGGGCGGGAACCACTCGGACAGCCAGTTATTCACCCCTCCACTTT. The encoded protein is CAWSVRAGTTRTASYSPLHF.

This clone was observed a handful of times. The chain uses TRBV5-4 and TRBJ2-1; TRBD2 agrees at 8 bases. Germline assignment: CDR1 SGHNT and CDR2 YYREEE (reference sequence). This CDR3 spans 14 amino acids. The V segment lost 4 bases and the J segment 2 bases; nucleotides outside the gene matches: 2. In DNA, the CDR3 is TGTGCCAGCAGCGCCGGGGGGGCCTACAATGAGCAGTTCTTC. Translating gives CASSAGGAYNEQFF.

The V call is TRBV30, the J call TRBJ2-6, with TRBD1 matching over 7 bases. V was clipped by 7 bases and J by 3 bases; unmatched bases: 6. From germline, CDR1 is GTSNPN and CDR2 SVGIG (reference sequence). The CDR3 has 14 residues. The CDR3 nucleotides are TGTGCCTCCGCTAGGGGGCATGGGGCCAACGTCCTGACTTTC. Amino acid sequence: CASARGHGANVLTF.

Of note for this clone: The same CDR3 also results from other DNA sequences found in this sample. The V gene is TRBV29-1, the J gene TRBJ1-2, with D unclear. This CDR3 region has 12 residues. The V end lost 6 bases, the J end lost 3 bases, and 11 bases lay between the germline ends. CDR1 is SQVTM and CDR2 is ANQGSEA in the germline V gene. The CDR3: CSVSQGDYGYTF. CDR3 sequence (DNA): TGCAGCGTCTCTCAAGGCGACTATGGCTACACCTTC.

This chain links TRBV6-6 with TRBJ2-1; 10 bases are shared with TRBD2. V was pared by 7 bases and J by 3 bases, with 3 bases of the junction left unmatched. This CDR3 has 14 amino acids. Germline V gives CDR1 MNHNY, CDR2 SVGAGI (reference sequence). The CDR3, as DNA: TGTGCCAGCACTCCTAGCGGGGGCTACAATGAGCAGTTCTTC. Its translation is CASTPSGGYNEQFF.

The genes are TRBV6-5 and TRBJ1-6; D ambiguous. V lost 4 bases and J 5 bases, leaving 9 bases between the germline ends. Germline lookup yields CDR1 MNHEY and CDR2 SVGAGI. The CDR3 covers 14 residues. The chain's CDR3 is CASSSRAHNSPLHF. The CDR3, as DNA: TGTGCCAGCAGTTCGAGGGCCCATAATTCACCCCTCCACTTT.

This chain joins TRBV29-1 and TRBJ2-7, with TRBD1 identical over 10 bases. The V and J ends lost 6 bases and 5 bases, in that order; junction bases with no gene match: 7. There are 13 residues in the CDR3. Germline CDR1 SQVTM, CDR2 ANQGSEA. This CDR3 is CSVAGTGDHEQYF. CDR3 DNA sequence: TGCAGCGTCGCCGGGACAGGGGACCACGAGCAGTACTTC.

This clone was observed a single time. The chain links TRBV7-3 to TRBJ1-6, with D uncertain. CDR1 SGHTA and CDR2 FQGTGA come from the germline V gene. The ends were cut back, 3 bases at V and 9 bases at J, with 9 bases in the middle. The CDR3 covers 13 residues. CDR3 in amino acids: CASSFSPTSPLHF. The CDR3 bases are TGTGCCAGCAGCTTTAGCCCAACTTCACCCCTCCACTTT.

This chain links TRBV7-2 with TRBJ2-1; D possibly corresponds to TRBD1 (6 bases). Deletions cut 3 bases from V and 4 bases from J, with 16 bases between. Looked up from germline, CDR1 is SGHTA and CDR2 is FQGNSA. The CDR3 extends over 16 amino acids. The CDR3 protein is CASSFQQGAGYNEQFF. The CDR3, as DNA: TGTGCCAGCAGCTTCCAACAGGGAGCCGGGTACAATGAGCAGTTCTTC. Variable domain in full (rest from reference TRBV7-2 and TRBJ2-1): GAGVSQSPSNKVTEKGKDVELRCDPISGHTALYWYRQSLGQGLEFLIYFQGNSAPDKSGLPSDRFSAERTGGSVSTLTIQRTQQEDSAVYLCASSFQQGAGYNEQFFGPGTRLTVL.

This sequence joins TRBV6-1 and TRBJ2-7, with a tentative D call TRBD1 (5 bases). V was shortened by 6 bases and J by 6 bases, with 12 bases between the two germline ends. Per the germline V gene, CDR1 is MNHNS and CDR2 is SASEGT. CDR3 size: 12 residues. The CDR3 spells CASRPRVGEQYF. The CDR3 coding sequence is TGTGCCAGCAGACCCAGGGTTGGCGAGCAGTACTTC.

This chain connects TRBV27 to TRBJ1-4; weak D call: TRBD1 (6 bases). The CDR3 runs to 15 residues. Trimming took off 5 bases at V and 3 bases at J, with 13 bases between the two ends. CDR1 MNHEY and CDR2 SMNVEV come from the germline V gene (reference sequence). In DNA form, the CDR3 reads TGTGCCAGCAGTGGATTAGGACAGTCTAATGAAAAACTGTTTTTT. It encodes CASSGLGQSNEKLFF.

This rearrangement joins TRBV7-2 to TRBJ1-1, with TRBD1 matching over 8 bases. This CDR3 has 13 amino acids. The V segment lost 2 bases and the J segment 7 bases; nucleotides outside the gene matches: 3. Germline CDR1 SGHTA, CDR2 FQGNSA. The CDR3, as DNA: TGTGCCAGCAGCTTACAGGGGGCGGGTGAAGCTTTCTTT. It specifies CASSLQGAGEAFF.

This chain joins TRBV28 and TRBJ2-2; 9 nucleotides agree with TRBD1. CDR3 length: 15 amino acids. The junction had 7 bases not matched to a gene; V was cut back by 6 bases and J by 5 bases. Per the germline V gene, CDR1 is MDHEN and CDR2 is SYDVKM. CDR3 coding DNA: TGTGCCAGCAGACTTACCGGGACAGGGACCGGGGAGCTGTTTTTT. Residues: CASRLTGTGTGELFF.

This clone was observed a few times. This chain connects TRBV5-1 to TRBJ2-6; the D gene is possibly TRBD1 (6 bases). Germline V gene sequence: CDR1 SGHRS, CDR2 YFSETQ. This CDR3 comprises 15 residues. V was shortened by 4 bases and J by 2 bases, with 10 bases between the two germline ends. CDR3: CASSDDRPGANVLTF. The CDR3 region has the DNA TGCGCCAGCAGCGACGACAGGCCTGGGGCCAACGTCCTGACTTTC.